Below are 5 T cell receptor beta chains sequenced from a single sample in a study of T cells after yellow fever vaccination. Via MiXCR, TCRdb re-called the 5' RACE reads, giving one row per CDR3 protein. The table has some 600,000 distinct CDR3 sequences, more than 9% seen once; the top ten hold about 15%. This specimen was PBMCs, taken on the day of the yellow fever booster vaccination. The receptors come from a young man who received the YFV17D yellow fever vaccine.

In this sample, this clonotype turned up a few times. CDR3 loop: CASSYGGGHRVTEAFF. CDR3 sequence (DNA): TGTGCCAGCAGTTATGGCGGGGGCCATCGGGTGACTGAAGCTTTCTTT. The chain joins TRBV6-2 or TRBV6-3 to TRBJ1-1; the D gene is possibly TRBD1 (6 bases). Between the trimmed V and J ends, which lost 3 bases and 5 bases, there was a span of 19 bases. Per germline, CDR1 MNHEY and CDR2 SVGEGT. The CDR3 runs to 16 residues.

The chain is built from TRBV30 and TRBJ1-6; TRBD1 is a possible D gene (5 bases). Deletions cut 2 bases from V and 10 bases from J, with 18 bases between. This CDR3 is 15 amino acids long. Germline V gives CDR1 GTSNPN, CDR2 SVGIG (reference sequence). CDR3 sequence: CAWSLRGHPASPLHF. CDR3 bases: TGTGCCTGGAGTCTTCGCGGACACCCCGCCTCACCCCTCCACTTT. The full variable domain, its missing parts supplied by reference TRBV30 and TRBJ1-6, is SQTIHQWPATLVQPVGSPLSLECTVEGTSNPNLYWYRQAAGRGLQLLFYSVGIGQISSEVPQNLSASRPQDRQFILSSKKLLLSDSGFYLCAWSLRGHPASPLHFGNGTRLTVT.

This clonotype came up a few times. The rearrangement links TRBV12-3 or TRBV12-4 to TRBJ2-1; D call uncertain. The CDR3 runs to 12 residues. Deletions cut 4 bases from V and 10 bases from J, with 11 bases between. The CDR3 loop reads CASSSRVWEQFF. The CDR3 DNA follows: TGTGCCAGCAGTTCACGGGTATGGGAGCAGTTCTTC.

This chain uses TRBV20-1 with TRBJ2-7; D may be TRBD2 (6 bases). The germline V and J ends were trimmed by 3 bases and 5 bases, with 14 bases remaining between them. The CDR3 totals 13 residues. Germline lookup yields CDR1 DFQATT and CDR2 SNEGSKA (reference sequence). The CDR3 loop reads CSASTGEGDEQYF. The DNA of the CDR3 is TGCAGTGCTAGCACGGGAGAGGGTGACGAGCAGTACTTC.

The chain recombines TRBV5-5 with TRBJ2-1; TRBD1 matches at 9 bases. The germline V gene has CDR1 SGHKS and CDR2 YYEKEE (reference sequence). The V and J ends lost 2 bases and 8 bases, in that order; junction bases with no gene match: 5. The CDR3 is made up of 14 amino acids. CDR3 residues: CASSFGTGRDEQFF. CDR3 DNA: TGTGCCAGCAGCTTTGGGACAGGGAGGGATGAGCAGTTCTTC.